The next 14 T cell receptor beta chains were all read from a single sample in a study of blood T cell repertoires in COVID-19. Method: immunoSEQ multiplex PCR; TCRdb's copy keeps in-frame clones and lacks some. In the table there are a few hundred thousand clones, under 95% of which are singletons. The specimen sequenced was PBMCs or T cells enriched from blood (not recorded which). The source of these receptors is a woman aged 25 to 39 who had recovered from COVID-19.

This chain connects TRBV2 to TRBJ1-2; 10 nucleotides match TRBD1. Germline CDR1 is SNHLY and CDR2 is FYNNEI. With 5 bases clipped from V and 9 bases from J, the junction kept 6 bases outside the gene matches. This CDR3 comprises 13 residues. The CDR3: CASSPGTGARYTF. The CDR3 nucleotides are TGTGCCAGCAGTCCCGGGACAGGGGCCCGCTACACCTTC.

The chain couples TRBV11-2 to TRBJ2-7; TRBD2 might be the D (5 bases). The CDR3 extends over 13 amino acids. Germline V lookup: CDR1 SGHAT, CDR2 FQNNGV. Trimming pared 5 bases from V and 7 bases from J, leaving 15 bases between. In DNA, the CDR3 is TGTGCCAGCAGCCACGGACGGGGATGGGAGCAGTACTTC. Its protein product is CASSHGRGWEQYF.

The rearrangement links TRBV24-1 to TRBJ2-3; tentatively, D is TRBD1 (5 bases). The CDR3 runs 14 residues. Per the germline V gene, CDR1 is KGHDR and CDR2 is SFDVKD. With 5 bases removed from V and 3 bases from J, the gap between germline ends came to 11 bases. CDR3 in amino acids: CATSGSGWTDTQYF. The DNA for the CDR3 is TGTGCCACCAGTGGCTCAGGGTGGACAGATACGCAGTATTTT.

As concerns this clone: Other nucleotide sequences from this sample produce the same CDR3. The chain couples TRBV28 to TRBJ1-1; D not resolved. Trimming stripped 1 base from V and 5 bases from J, with 8 bases between. Germline CDR1 and CDR2: MDHEN and SYDVKM. The CDR3 runs 13 residues. CDR3 bases: TGTGCCAGCAGTTTATCGGGTGGGACTGAAGCTTTCTTT. It codes for CASSLSGGTEAFF.

The chain is built from TRBV28 and TRBJ2-2, with 12 bases fitting TRBD2. V shed 6 bases, J shed 1 base, and the junction held 3 bases outside the gene matches. This CDR3 has 16 residues. From germline, CDR1 is MDHEN and CDR2 SYDVKM. The CDR3 sequence is CASRELAGGNTGELFF. As DNA, the CDR3 is TGTGCCAGCAGGGAACTAGCGGGAGGGAACACCGGGGAGCTGTTTTTT.

The rearrangement joins TRBV7-2 to TRBJ2-6; possibly TRBD2 for D (6 bases). Germline-derived CDR1 and CDR2 are SGHTA and FQGNSA. V shed 11 bases and J shed 4 bases, with 12 bases lying between them. The CDR3 loop spans 13 amino acids. In nucleotides, the CDR3 is TGTGCCGGTGCGGGGCCCGGGGCCAACGTCCTGACTTTC. This gives the protein CAGAGPGANVLTF.

The rearrangement joins TRBV11-3 to TRBJ2-3, with 8 bases that match TRBD2. This CDR3 has 15 residues. V lost 5 bases to trimming and J lost 0 bases; unmatched junction nucleotides: 4. CDR1 and CDR2 (germline): SGHNT, YENEEA. This CDR3 is CASSPGLGSTDTQYF. The CDR3, as DNA: TGTGCCAGCAGCCCGGGACTAGGTAGCACAGATACGCAGTATTTT.

The chain uses TRBV14 and TRBJ2-1; TRBD2 matches at 7 bases. The V gene end was trimmed by 4 bases and the J gene end by 6 bases; junction bases not matched to a gene: 9. Germline values: CDR1 SGHDN, CDR2 FVKESK. This CDR3 comprises 15 residues. The CDR3 sequence is CASSPDYGLVNEQFF. CDR3 nucleotide sequence: TGTGCCAGCAGCCCCGATTATGGACTAGTCAATGAGCAGTTCTTC.

The chain carries TRBV10-3 and TRBJ1-4, with D tentatively TRBD1 (6 bases). V was trimmed by 0 bases and J by 5 bases, leaving 16 bases between them. This CDR3 region has 17 residues. CDR1 ENHRY and CDR2 SYGVKD come from the germline V gene. In DNA form, the CDR3 reads TGTGCCATCAGTGAGTCGGGATTTGGGGGCAGGAATGAAAAACTGTTTTTT. This gives the protein CAISESGFGGRNEKLFF.

The chain employs TRBV11-2 and TRBJ2-7; D might be TRBD2 (6 bases). CDR3 size: 15 residues. V lost 5 bases and J 3 bases, leaving 17 bases between the germline ends. From germline, CDR1 is SGHAT and CDR2 FQNNGV. The CDR3 DNA is TGTGCCAGCAGCCCCGTAGGAGGGAATCTCTACGAGCAGTACTTC. It specifies CASSPVGGNLYEQYF.

The rearrangement joins TRBV7-3 to TRBJ2-3; tentatively, D is TRBD2 (6 bases). Germline V gene sequence: CDR1 SGHTA, CDR2 FQGTGA. V lost 5 bases to trimming and J lost 2 bases, with 14 bases between them. The CDR3 length is 15 residues. The CDR3 spells CASSPWAGFTDTQYF. CDR3 nucleotides: TGTGCCAGCAGCCCCTGGGCGGGGTTCACAGATACGCAGTATTTT.

The table lists this clone with a count of one. V is TRBV6-1 and J is TRBJ1-1, with unresolved D. V was shortened by 3 bases and J by 5 bases, with 13 bases between the two germline ends. Germline V gene lookup returns CDR1 MNHNS and CDR2 SASEGT. The CDR3 consists of 14 residues. The CDR3 sequence is CASSDQPGETEAFF. The CDR3 nucleotides read TGTGCCAGCAGTGATCAACCCGGGGAGACTGAAGCTTTCTTT.

The chain has TRBV19 and TRBJ1-1; D not certain. This CDR3 region has 13 residues. Germline CDR1 LNHDA, CDR2 SQIVND (reference sequence). Trimming removed 1 base at V and 7 bases at J, with 10 bases between. The CDR3 is CASSIAAGGEAFF. The DNA of the CDR3 is TGTGCCAGTAGTATAGCGGCAGGAGGTGAAGCTTTCTTT.

The chain couples TRBV7-9 to TRBJ1-2; D not resolved. The CDR3 loop spans 15 amino acids. Trimming left V 1 base short and J 0 bases short, with 9 bases between. The V gene's germline CDR1 is SEHNR and CDR2 FQNEAQ (reference sequence). CDR3 amino acids: CASSLGVASNYGYTF. As DNA, the CDR3 is TGTGCCAGCAGCTTAGGGGTAGCCTCTAACTATGGCTACACCTTC.